These 16 T cell receptor beta chains originate from one sample sequenced in a study of blood T cell repertoires in COVID-19. Assay: immunoSEQ multiplex PCR; the TCRdb copy retains only in-frame clones and omits some. The sample shows about 130,000 clones, 65% to 90% of them seen only once. Sample: peripheral blood. The receptors originated from a man older than 75 with active or convalescent COVID-19.

This chain connects TRBV4-2 to TRBJ2-5; D is undetermined. The CDR3 contains 15 residues. Germline V lookup: CDR1 LGHNA, CDR2 YNFKEQ. The V gene lost 0 bases and the J gene lost 0 bases, with 8 bases spanning the gap. CDR3 sequence: CASSQEAAYQETQYF. CDR3 coding DNA: TGTGCCAGCAGCCAAGAGGCAGCGTACCAAGAGACCCAGTACTTC.

The chain couples TRBV4-2 to TRBJ1-6; tentatively, D is TRBD1 (6 bases). The CDR3 extends over 16 amino acids. V lost 4 bases, J lost 8 bases, and 18 bases lay in between. CDR1 is LGHNA, CDR2 YNFKEQ, per germline. CDR3 nucleotides: TGTGCCAGCAGCCGAGGGAGCGACAGGCGCGATTCACCCCTCCACTTT. Translated: CASSRGSDRRDSPLHF.

J is TRBJ2-5 and V is TRBV14; possible D gene TRBD2, 7 bases. CDR3 length equals 15 residues. V lost 1 base and J 4 bases, leaving 13 bases between the germline ends. Per germline, CDR1 SGHDN and CDR2 FVKESK. The CDR3 DNA reads as TGTGCCAGCAGCCAAGGGGGGGGCCTCCCAGAGACCCAGTACTTC. Protein product: CASSQGGGLPETQYF.

This clone was observed once. This chain's CDR3 is CASSPSGGHNSPLHF. The DNA of the CDR3 is TGTGCCAGCAGCCCGAGTGGAGGCCATAATTCACCCCTCCACTTT. This chain links TRBV5-8 with TRBJ1-6; D uncertain. CDR3 length equals 15 residues. Germline V gene data show CDR1 as SGHTS and CDR2 as YDEGEE. V lost 4 bases and J 5 bases, leaving 13 bases between the germline ends.

The CDR3 spells CASSQDPGQEREQYF. The CDR3 DNA is TGTGCCAGCAGCCAAGACCCGGGACAGGAACGCGAGCAGTACTTC. The chain has TRBV3-1 (or the pseudogene TRBV3-2) and TRBJ2-7, with 8 bases fitting TRBD1. This CDR3 is 15 amino acids long. V trimming: 0 bases; J trimming: 6 bases; junction bases outside the gene matches: 7. Germline CDR1 LGHDT, CDR2 YNNKEL (reference sequence).

This clone occurred once. This chain links TRBV18 with TRBJ2-7; TRBD1 agrees at 9 bases. Unmatched junction bases numbered 5, after V lost 4 bases and J lost 1 base. CDR1 and CDR2 from the germline V gene are KGHSH and LQKENI. CDR3 length: 15 amino acids. CDR3 DNA sequence: TGTGCCAGCTCACTTACGGGACAGGGTTCCTACGAGCAGTACTTC. This gives the protein CASSLTGQGSYEQYF.

The chain couples TRBV19 to TRBJ1-1; 8 bases are a match to TRBD1. V dropped 3 bases and J dropped 6; count of bases not matched to a gene: 9. CDR1 and CDR2 from the germline V gene are LNHDA and SQIVND (reference sequence). This CDR3 is 15 amino acids long. Written as DNA, the CDR3 is TGTGCCAGTAGTATTGCCCTAGGGACAGGAGCTGAAGCTTTCTTT. Amino acids: CASSIALGTGAEAFF.

This chain uses TRBV7-8 with TRBJ2-1; 11 bases align to TRBD2. This CDR3 spans 15 amino acids. Germline CDR1 SGHVS, CDR2 FQNEAQ. Trimming at V came to 6 bases and at J to 7 bases, leaving 8 bases not matched to a gene. CDR3 DNA: TGTGCCAGCAGTTCTGGACTAGCGGGTTGGAATGAGCAGTTCTTC. It translates to CASSSGLAGWNEQFF. The full variable domain, rest sourced from reference TRBV7-8 and TRBJ2-1, is GAGVSQSPRYKVAKRGQDVALRCDPISGHVSLFWYQQALGQGPEFLTYFQNEAQLDKSGLPSDRFFAERPEGSVSTLKIQRTQQEDSAVYLCASSSGLAGWNEQFFGPGTRLTVL.

This clone was found a few times. The genes are TRBV14 and TRBJ1-3; D is ambiguous. Germline V lookup: CDR1 SGHDN, CDR2 FVKESK. CDR3 length: 16 residues. Trimming removed 0 bases from V and 1 base from J, with 10 bases in between. The CDR3, as DNA: TGTGCCAGCAGCCAAGATAGCGGTAAATCTGGAAACACCATATATTTT. It specifies CASSQDSGKSGNTIYF.

V is TRBV11-2 and J is TRBJ2-3; D not certain. Trimming took 1 base from V and 4 from J, leaving 12 bases between them. The CDR3 is 15 amino acids. Germline-derived CDR1 and CDR2 are SGHAT and FQNNGV. CDR3 in amino acids: CASSLVGVAADTQYF. In DNA form, the CDR3 reads TGTGCCAGCAGCTTAGTAGGAGTAGCCGCAGATACGCAGTATTTT.

This chain connects TRBV7-2 to TRBJ2-1; the D gene is possibly TRBD1 (6 bases). Looked up from germline, CDR1 is SGHTA and CDR2 is FQGNSA. The CDR3 has 14 amino acids. V lost 6 bases and J 4 bases, leaving 13 bases between the germline ends. The CDR3 sequence is CASSSERGYNEQFF. The CDR3 DNA reads TGTGCCAGCAGTTCCGAGAGGGGGTACAATGAGCAGTTCTTC.

This clone occurred once. Here the CDR3 DNA reads TGTGCCAGCAGCTTAGCCGGGACAGGAATAGATACGCAGTATTTT. This gives the protein CASSLAGTGIDTQYF. The chain employs TRBV11-1 and TRBJ2-3; 8 positions match TRBD1. Germline V lookup: CDR1 SGHAT, CDR2 FQDESV (reference sequence). The CDR3 is 15 residues long. V lost 0 bases to trimming and J lost 5 bases; unmatched junction nucleotides: 4.

CDR3 sequence reads: CASGQGMGQYF. The CDR3 DNA follows: TGTGCCAGTGGACAGGGGATGGGGCAGTACTTC. The V and J genes are TRBV25-1 and TRBJ2-7, with 9 bases that match TRBD1. This CDR3 has 11 amino acids. The J segment lost 9 bases and the V segment lost 9 bases, leaving 6 bases of the junction unmatched. Germline values: CDR1 MGHDK, CDR2 SYGVNS.

The chain carries TRBV21-1 and TRBJ2-2; the D segment call TRBD2 is taken from the table without a DNA check. TRBV21-1 is tagged as a pseudogene. The CDR3 is made up of 16 amino acids. The CDR3 DNA is TGTGCCAGCAGCCTACCGGGACTAGTAAAAGCCGGGGAGCTGTTTTTT. Translation gives CASSLPGLVKAGELFF.

The sample holds one count of this clone. The chain's CDR3 is CASSKGHSNQPQHF. In DNA, the CDR3 is TGTGCCAGCAGCAAAGGGCATAGCAATCAGCCCCAGCATTTT. This rearrangement joins TRBV21-1 to TRBJ1-5; the D segment call TRBD1 is taken from the table without a DNA check. TRBV21-1 is marked as a pseudogene. This CDR3 contains 14 residues.

The chain carries TRBV15 and TRBJ2-1, with D possibly matching TRBD1 (7 bases). There are 15 residues in the CDR3. CDR1 and CDR2 (germline): LNHNV, YYDKDF (reference sequence). With 0 bases removed from V and 10 bases from J, the gap between germline ends came to 16 bases. The chain's CDR3 is CATSRDRGGGWEQFF. The CDR3 DNA reads TGTGCCACCAGCAGAGATCGCGGAGGGGGCTGGGAGCAGTTCTTC.